These 2 T cell receptor beta chains share one sample of origin, sequenced in a study of T-cell reconstitution after alpha-beta-depleted transplantation in children. The library targeted TCRbeta and was prepared with unique molecular identifiers. TCRdb itself ran the PCR reads through MiXCR, one entry per CDR3 protein. The table has some 120,000 distinct CDR3 sequences, approximately 22% seen once; the top ten hold about 11%. The input for sequencing was PBMCs, mostly from graft donor cells, taken 180 days after TCRalphabeta/CD19-depleted stem cell transplant. The receptors stem from a male patient between 2 and 10 years old who had a stem cell transplant for chronic granulomatous disease, so the T cells may come from the graft donor.

The chain has TRBV15 and TRBJ2-1; no definite D call. Germline V lookup: CDR1 LNHNV, CDR2 YYDKDF (reference sequence). V lost 5 bases, J lost 5 bases, and 7 bases lay in between. There are 12 residues in the CDR3. The CDR3 protein is CATSGNNNEQFF. The CDR3 DNA sequence: TGTGCCACCAGCGGCAACAACAATGAGCAGTTCTTC.

This clonotype was observed many times. At one of its ends the junction is not consistent with the germline gene, which may arise from a read error. CDR3 coding DNA: TGTGCCAGCAGCAAAGAAAAAAAGGACAGGGAGAGGATGAAGACCCAGTACTTC. Its translation is CASSKEKKDRERMKTQYF. This chain joins TRBV4-2 and TRBJ2-5; 8 nucleotides match TRBD1. Germline V gives CDR1 LGHNA, CDR2 YNFKEQ. The CDR3 has 18 amino acids.